This T cell receptor beta chain was observed in a study of early T cells in non-severe SARS-CoV-2 infection. Background on the study: Whole-blood bulk RNA, unsorted, was sequenced, and chains were unpaired. Study-wide findings and caveats: Lookups in VDJdb leaned toward anti-spike CD8 responses and missed private and CD4 specificities.

As for this clonotype: Antigen specificity is unknown.

Attachment of unique molecular identifiers to individual cDNA molecules was performed. TCRdb re-analysed the 5' RACE reads in MiXCR, keeping a single row per CDR3 protein. Found here are around 81,000 distinct CDR3 sequences, 14% to 15% of them singletons; the top ten hold around 9.9%. Trimming removed 3 bases from V and 8 bases from J; junction bases left unmatched: 4. Germline V gene sequence: CDR1 LNHNV, CDR2 YYDKDF (reference sequence). The CDR3 length is 15 residues. This receptor was taken from an adult who was a healthcare worker with PCR-confirmed SARS-CoV-2 infection or an uninfected control (not recorded which). The sequencing input was whole blood. The chain recombines TRBV15 with TRBJ1-4, with 12 bases identical to TRBD1. The CDR3 nucleotides read TGTGCCACCAGCAGTCCGGGACAGGGGGCCGAAAAACTGTTTTTT. Amino acid sequence: CATSSPGQGAEKLFF.